The T cell receptor (beta chain) under discussion was sequenced for a study of blood T cell repertoires in COVID-19. At the level of the study: Some COVID-19 samples were acute and others convalescent; all came from the United States, Italy and Spain.

The data were produced by immunoSEQ multiplex PCR, yet TCRdb's version contains in-frame clones alone and is incomplete. Counted here are roughly 230,000 clones, roughly 86% occurring once; the ten biggest clones make up roughly 4%. Germline CDR1 SGHRS, CDR2 YFSETQ. The V end was cut by 2 bases, the J end by 2 bases, with 10 bases between. This CDR3 contains 14 residues. This chain connects TRBV5-1 to TRBJ2-5; D perhaps matches TRBD1 (6 bases). This TCR was sampled from a man aged 50-59 years with acute or convalescent COVID-19. The sequencing sample was made of peripheral blood. The CDR3 DNA is TGCGCCAGCAGCTTCGGGACAACTCAAGAGACCCAGTACTTC. As protein: CASSFGTTQETQYF.